Presented here are 13 T cell receptor beta chains from one specimen sequenced in a study of identical twins. TCRdb re-called the 5' RACE reads through MiXCR, storing one row per CDR3 protein. The sample holds 450,000 to 650,000 distinct CDR3 sequences; roughly 15% are singletons and the top ten take nearly 0.45%. These same records also appear under a second study, on yellow fever vaccine responses in identical twins.

Sample: CD4+ T cells sorted from blood. The receptors were gathered from a woman under 30 in good health.

This rearrangement joins TRBV6-1 to TRBJ2-7, with TRBD2 matching 7 bases. The germline V gene encodes CDR1 MNHNS and CDR2 SASEGT. The CDR3 totals 14 residues. V lost 5 bases to trimming and J lost 3 bases; unmatched junction nucleotides: 7. The CDR3 bases are TGTGCCAGCAGTCCCCGCGGGGGAAACTACGAGCAGTACGTC. Translated, it gives CASSPRGGNYEQYV.

The chain couples TRBV11-2 to TRBJ2-3; possibly TRBD1 or TRBD2 for D (5 bases each). In germline, CDR1 is SGHAT, CDR2 FQNNGV. Trimming took off 1 base at V and 0 bases at J, with 11 bases between the two ends. The CDR3 is 16 residues long. CDR3: CASSLVGGTSTDTQYF. The CDR3, as DNA: TGTGCCAGCAGCTTAGTTGGGGGAACTAGCACAGATACGCAGTATTTT.

This clonotype was detected ten times or more. The chain employs TRBV10-3 and TRBJ2-7; D unresolved. Germline CDR1 reads ENHRY; CDR2 reads SYGVKD. This CDR3 is built from 11 residues. V was trimmed by 3 bases and J by 3 bases, leaving 3 bases between them. CDR3: CAISEVYEQYF. CDR3 nucleotides: TGTGCCATCAGTGAAGTCTACGAGCAGTACTTC.

This clonotype came up a few times. CDR3 protein: CASSLVGVVGQETQYF. Here the CDR3 DNA reads TGCGCCAGCAGCTTGGTAGGGGTAGTGGGCCAAGAGACCCAGTACTTC. This chain joins TRBV5-1 and TRBJ2-5; D perhaps matches TRBD1 (5 bases). In germline, CDR1 is SGHRS, CDR2 YFSETQ. Trimming removed 0 bases at V and 1 base at J, with 13 bases between. The CDR3 loop spans 16 amino acids.

This clonotype was counted at least ten times. The gene calls are TRBV12-3 or TRBV12-4 and TRBJ1-5; the D gene is possibly TRBD1 (5 bases). The CDR3 contains 15 residues. Trimming left V 4 bases short and J 2 bases short, with 12 bases between. The CDR3 sequence is CASSSQPGGNQPQHF. Written as DNA, the CDR3 is TGTGCCAGCAGTTCGCAACCGGGGGGCAATCAGCCCCAGCATTTT.

The table lists this clonotype with a few counts. The chain combines TRBV5-1 with TRBJ2-1; 10 positions agree with TRBD2. V gave up 3 bases and J gave up 0 bases; unmatched junction bases: 6. The CDR3 sequence is 17 residues long. CDR1 is SGHRS, CDR2 YFSETQ, per germline. The CDR3 reads CASSSSGRALSYNEQFF. The CDR3 nucleotides are TGCGCCAGCAGCTCAAGCGGGAGGGCCCTCTCCTACAATGAGCAGTTCTTC.

There are many counts of this clonotype. The chain couples TRBV12-3 or TRBV12-4 to TRBJ1-1; no firm D call. Trimming took 5 bases from V and 0 from J, leaving 16 bases between them. The CDR3 is 16 residues long. The CDR3 spells CASSPRGLNLNTEAFF. For the CDR3, the DNA is TGTGCCAGCAGTCCCCGAGGCCTAAACTTGAACACTGAAGCTTTCTTT.

The J gene is TRBJ2-2, the V gene TRBV5-1; 9 nucleotides line up with TRBD1. The ends lost 0 bases at V and 5 bases at J; junction bases unmatched: 2. The CDR3 length is 15 residues. CDR1 is SGHRS and CDR2 is YFSETQ in the germline V gene. This chain's CDR3 is CASSLVQGATGELFF. The CDR3 DNA is TGCGCCAGCAGCTTGGTACAGGGGGCGACCGGGGAGCTGTTTTTT.

This clonotype has at least ten counts. One end of the junction does not line up with germline, which may come from a read error. The chain employs TRBV3-1 and TRBJ2-3, with D unclear. The CDR3 consists of 12 residues. CDR1 is LGHDT and CDR2 is YNNKEL in the germline V gene (reference sequence). The CDR3, as DNA: TGCGCCAGCAGCCAAGTTGCAGATACGCAGTATTTT. Protein product: CASSQVADTQYF.

The chain couples TRBV3-1 to TRBJ2-3; 9 bases fit TRBD2. The CDR3 has 19 residues. V trimming: 4 bases; J trimming: 0 bases; junction bases outside the gene matches: 14. The V gene's germline CDR1 is LGHDT and CDR2 YNNKEL (reference sequence). The CDR3 DNA reads as TGTGCCAGCAGCCTCATATTGTCTAGCGGGAATCCTAGCACAGATACGCAGTATTTT. Its protein is CASSLILSSGNPSTDTQYF.

A few counts support this clonotype. The rearrangement joins TRBV5-5 to TRBJ2-3, with D hard to call. Germline CDR1 reads SGHKS; CDR2 reads YYEKEE (reference sequence). Trimming cost V 0 bases and J 5 bases, with 16 bases left between them. The CDR3 loop spans 16 amino acids. CDR3 DNA sequence: TGTGCCAGCAGCTTGGTTTGGATGAATGGGATAGATACGCAGTATTTT. It translates to CASSLVWMNGIDTQYF. The whole variable domain, filled in from reference TRBV5-5 and TRBJ2-3, reads DAGVTQSPTHLIKTRGQQVTLRCSPISGHKSVSWYQQVLGQGPQFIFQYYEKEERGRGNFPDRFSARQFPNYSSELNVNALLLGDSALYLCASSLVWMNGIDTQYFGPGTRLTVL.

This clonotype was observed a handful of times. The genes are TRBV15 and TRBJ2-3; 7 positions match TRBD1. Germline CDR1 LNHNV, CDR2 YYDKDF (reference sequence). After removal of 8 bases from V and 3 bases from J, the junction contained 2 bases not matched to a gene. The CDR3 extends over 12 amino acids. CDR3 sequence reads: CATAGGTDTQYF. CDR3 coding DNA: TGTGCCACCGCAGGGGGTACAGATACGCAGTATTTT.

This chain joins TRBV10-3 and TRBJ2-1, with D possibly being TRBD2 (6 bases). Germline CDR1 and CDR2: ENHRY and SYGVKD. The CDR3 spans 13 residues. V was pared by 7 bases and J by 8 bases, with 15 bases between. CDR3 bases: TGTGCCATCACCGACGGGGGATCGGATGAGCAGTTCTTC. It yields the protein CAITDGGSDEQFF.